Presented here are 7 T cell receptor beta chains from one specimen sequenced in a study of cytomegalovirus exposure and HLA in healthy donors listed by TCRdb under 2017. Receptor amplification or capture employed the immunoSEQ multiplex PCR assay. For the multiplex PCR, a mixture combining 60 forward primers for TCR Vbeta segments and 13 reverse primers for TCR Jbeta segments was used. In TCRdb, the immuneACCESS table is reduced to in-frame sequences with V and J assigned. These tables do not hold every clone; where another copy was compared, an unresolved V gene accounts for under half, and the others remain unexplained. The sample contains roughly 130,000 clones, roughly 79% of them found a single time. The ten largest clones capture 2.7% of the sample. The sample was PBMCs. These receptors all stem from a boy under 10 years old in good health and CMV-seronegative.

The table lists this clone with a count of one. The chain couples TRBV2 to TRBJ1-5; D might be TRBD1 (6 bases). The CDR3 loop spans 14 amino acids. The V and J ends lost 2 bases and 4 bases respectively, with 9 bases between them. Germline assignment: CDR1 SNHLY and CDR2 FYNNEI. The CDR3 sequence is CASSEMGANQPQHF. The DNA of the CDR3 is TGTGCCAGCAGTGAAATGGGGGCGAATCAGCCCCAGCATTTT.

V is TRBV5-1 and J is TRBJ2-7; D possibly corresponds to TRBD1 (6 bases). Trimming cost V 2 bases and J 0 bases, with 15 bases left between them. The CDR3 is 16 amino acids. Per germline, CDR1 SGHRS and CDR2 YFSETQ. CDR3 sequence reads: CASSFRTVSFSYEQYV. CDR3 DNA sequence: TGCGCCAGCAGCTTCCGGACAGTCTCGTTCTCCTACGAGCAGTACGTC.

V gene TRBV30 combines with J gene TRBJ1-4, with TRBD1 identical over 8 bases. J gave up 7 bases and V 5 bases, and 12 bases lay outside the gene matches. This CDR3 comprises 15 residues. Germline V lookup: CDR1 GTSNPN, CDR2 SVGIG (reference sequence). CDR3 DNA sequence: TGTGCCTGGGACAGGGGAAATCTGTGGGGTGAAAAACTGTTTTTT. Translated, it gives CAWDRGNLWGEKLFF.

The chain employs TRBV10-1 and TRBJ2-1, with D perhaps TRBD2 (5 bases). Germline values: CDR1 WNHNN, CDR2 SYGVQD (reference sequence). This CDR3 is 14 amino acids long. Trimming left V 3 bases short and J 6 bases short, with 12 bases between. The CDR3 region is CASSEQRSSNEQFF. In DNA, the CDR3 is TGCGCCAGCAGTGAACAGCGGTCTAGCAATGAGCAGTTCTTC.

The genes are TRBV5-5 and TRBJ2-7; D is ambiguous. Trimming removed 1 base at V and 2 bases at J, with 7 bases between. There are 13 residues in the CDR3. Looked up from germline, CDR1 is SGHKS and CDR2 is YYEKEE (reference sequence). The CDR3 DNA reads TGTGCCAGCAGCTTGTATTCGGCCTACGAGCAGTACTTC. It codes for CASSLYSAYEQYF.

The CDR3 coding sequence is TGTGCCAGCCCGGGAGGGGAAAGTTACGAGCAGTACTTC. It translates to CASPGGESYEQYF. The chain links TRBV19 to TRBJ2-7; TRBD2 aligns across 8 bases. After removal of 9 bases from V and 4 bases from J, the junction contained 8 bases not matched to a gene. Germline V gene sequence: CDR1 LNHDA, CDR2 SQIVND (reference sequence). This CDR3 contains 13 residues.

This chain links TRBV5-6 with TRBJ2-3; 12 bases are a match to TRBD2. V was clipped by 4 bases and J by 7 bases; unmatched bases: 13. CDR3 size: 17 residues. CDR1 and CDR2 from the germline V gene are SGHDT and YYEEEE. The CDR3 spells CASSPDHLAGGPNTQYF. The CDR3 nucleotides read TGTGCCAGCAGCCCTGACCATCTAGCGGGAGGGCCGAATACGCAGTATTTT.